Below, 9 T cell receptor beta chains from the same sample are listed, as sequenced in a study of vaccination and CD4 T cells after COVID-19 (dated by TCRdb to between 2020 and 2023). For these receptors, no antigen is known. The library was generated by PCR. The sample was run on an Illumina iSeq 100. At the Johns Hopkins FTIC core, DNA from the cultured CD4+ T cells underwent TCR sequencing with the Oncomine TCR Beta short-read assay. TCRdb cleaned the public reads at Q25 with fastp, built clones with MiXCR and kept in-frame beta chains. A single entry per CDR3 protein holds the most common genes and DNA from its merged rows. The sample records about 12,000 distinct CDR3 sequences, around 75% of which are singletons. The ten largest clones represent over 9% of the sample. The treatment or condition tag for this specimen amounts to: approximately 9-day PBMC culture with coronavirus spike peptide pools or control peptides (ViraFEST assay).

The sample was CD4+ T cells from blood, cultured in vitro. The receptors stem from a human donor who had recovered from COVID-19.

This clonotype was seen more than once but under ten times. The V and J genes are TRBV7-2 and TRBJ2-7; the D gene is possibly TRBD2 (6 bases). V was pared by 1 base and J by 0 bases, with 7 bases between. The CDR3 extends over 14 amino acids. Germline V gene lookup returns CDR1 SGHTA and CDR2 FQGNSA. The CDR3 reads CASSLGGISYEQYF. The DNA of the CDR3 is TGTGCCAGCAGCTTAGGCGGGATCTCCTACGAGCAGTACTTC.

This clonotype was picked up one time. The V gene is TRBV7-9, the J gene TRBJ1-2; a possible D gene is TRBD1 (5 bases). The V and J ends lost 2 bases and 9 bases respectively, with 22 bases between them. Germline V CDR1 and CDR2: SEHNR, FQNEAQ (reference sequence). The CDR3 has 16 amino acids. As DNA, the CDR3 is TGTGCCAGCAGCTTAATTGGGACGCATCAATTAGAGCGCTACACCTTC. Its translation: CASSLIGTHQLERYTF.

This rearrangement joins TRBV6-1 to TRBJ1-1; D remains unclear. The germline V gene has CDR1 MNHNS and CDR2 SASEGT. The CDR3 is made up of 14 amino acids. Trimming removed 3 bases from V and 0 bases from J, with 8 bases in between. The CDR3 region is CASSESNMNTEAFF. The CDR3 DNA follows: TGTGCCAGCAGTGAGAGTAACATGAACACTGAAGCTTTCTTT.

In this sample, this clonotype turned up a few times. The rearrangement uses TRBV7-8 and TRBJ1-1; the D gene is possibly TRBD1 (5 bases). Between the trimmed V and J ends, which lost 5 bases and 7 bases, there was a span of 20 bases. CDR1 SGHVS and CDR2 FQNEAQ come from the germline V gene. The CDR3 is made up of 15 amino acids. The CDR3 here is CASSLSVGAQGEAFF. CDR3 nucleotide sequence: TGTGCCAGCAGCCTGTCGGTAGGTGCGCAGGGTGAAGCTTTCTTT.

In its sample, this clonotype was seen a few times. The V and J genes are TRBV2 and TRBJ1-5, with 7 bases identical to TRBD1. The V gene's germline CDR1 is SNHLY and CDR2 FYNNEI. V lost 4 bases to trimming and J lost 7 bases; unmatched junction nucleotides: 7. The CDR3 is 14 residues long. In nucleotides, the CDR3 is TGTGCCAGCAGTGGACAGGGTAGGAACCAGCCCCAGCATTTT. It codes for CASSGQGRNQPQHF.

Here the CDR3 DNA reads TGTGCCAGCAGCTTAGATGGGAGGGTCGGCGGGGAGCTGTTTTTT. It yields the protein CASSLDGRVGGELFF. The chain employs TRBV11-3 and TRBJ2-2; 7 bases match TRBD2. V lost 0 bases and J lost 7; bases outside the gene matches: 5. The length of the CDR3 is 15 residues. Germline lookup yields CDR1 SGHNT and CDR2 YENEEA. Complete variable domain (other parts from reference TRBV11-3 and TRBJ2-2): EAGVVQSPRYKIIEKKQPVAFWCNPISGHNTLYWYLQNLGQGPELLIRYENEEAVDDSQLPKDRFSAERLKGVDSTLKIQPAELGDSAVYLCASSLDGRVGGELFFGEGSRLTVL.

V gene TRBV12-3 or TRBV12-4 combines with J gene TRBJ2-3; D is perhaps TRBD2 (5 bases). The CDR3 has 17 amino acids. Trimming pared 2 bases from V and 0 bases from J, leaving 15 bases between. CDR3 residues: CASSLNPRTGSTDTQYF. In DNA form, the CDR3 reads TGTGCCAGCAGTTTAAATCCTAGGACGGGGAGCACAGATACGCAGTATTTT.

This clonotype is medium-sized (0.01 to 0.1%) within its sample. The gene calls are TRBV24-1 and TRBJ2-3, with 9 bases lining up with TRBD2. The CDR3 has 13 amino acids. Per germline, CDR1 KGHDR and CDR2 SFDVKD. Unmatched junction bases numbered 3, after V lost 9 bases and J lost 3 bases. The CDR3 coding sequence is TGTGCCACCGGTCTAGCGGGAACAGATACGCAGTATTTT. Its protein product is CATGLAGTDTQYF.

This chain connects TRBV6-2 or TRBV6-3 to TRBJ2-3; 7 nucleotides line up with TRBD2. Germline CDR1 MNHEY, CDR2 SVGEGT. With V trimmed by 8 bases and J by 4 bases, 9 bases remained unmatched. The length of the CDR3 is 14 residues. The CDR3 DNA follows: TGTGCCAGCCTCCGGGGGGAAGGTGCAGATACGCAGTATTTT. Its translation: CASLRGEGADTQYF.